The sequence of this T cell receptor beta chain was determined in a study of radiation and T cells in renal cell carcinoma (dated by TCRdb to the early 2020s). With respect to the entire study: A total of some 55 samples underwent TCR beta sequencing, made up of about 26 tumors and roughly 27 peripheral blood samples. A total of 3.5 million to 4.5 million unique CDR3 nucleotide sequences, encoding 2.5 million to 3 million unique CDR3 amino acid sequences, were found across all 50 or so samples.

This clone appeared a few times. Which antigen it targets is not known. Base qualities are not at hand, and no much larger clone is one base apart. The immunoSEQ kit was used, according to the manufacturer's recommendations, to generate TCR beta libraries from genomic DNA. Library preparation used a first multiplex PCR with proprietary primers, then a second PCR adding unique barcodes, with bead cleanups after each round. A kit-provided positive control reaction and a negative control reaction were included in every sample batch. The final libraries underwent checking on an Agilent 4200 TapeStation D1000 ScreenTape, volumetric pooling, and quantification by qPCR. Sequencing was performed on an Illumina NextSeq500 with a MidOutput 150-cycle cartridge, and 156 Read1 and 15 Index1 cycles were run with kit custom primers. The pooled library was loaded at 0.95 to 1 pM with 20% PhiX control spiked in. For the original study's pipeline: Vendor-processed data were analyzed in R, with a clonotype defined as all T cells sharing the same CDR3 nucleotide sequence. In the clone abundance analyses, frequencies in each sample were normalized to that sample's 10,000 most abundant clones. Before analysis, public T cell clones were removed, and these numbered fewer than six per sample on average. The dominant motif analysis was done with ImmunoMap using the PAM10 matrix, a gap penalty of 30, and a homology threshold of 0.3, and motifs with a cumulative frequency of at least 0.01 were considered dominant. Tumor-enriched and baseline blood-enriched clonotypes were defined by at least a 32-fold difference in abundance between compartments. Tumor-blood repertoire similarity was measured with the Baroni-Urbani and Buser coefficient, and group comparisons used two-tailed Wilcoxon tests in R. The table was pulled from immuneACCESS by TCRdb, which kept in-frame rearrangements only. Such tables lose some clones; where checked, under half of the loss comes from unresolved V genes, and the rest has no known cause. The V and J calls and the clone size are those of that table, but D and trimming were determined from the DNA. The sample contains about 16,000 clones, approximately 51% of them found a single time. The top ten clonotypes cover around 40% of the sample.

The cysteine opens and the phenylalanine closes a CDR3 of 12 amino acids. CDR3 DNA only is kept here, 36 bases in frame from base 1. Sequences SGHVS (CDR1) and FQNEAQ (CDR2) are obtained from the germline V gene. Trimming costs V 2 bases and J 13 bases, and their ends lie 14 bases apart. The study at large found these results: Intratumoral heterogeneity went uncaptured because the only tumor material available was small regions of 0.95 to 1 g. Because pretreatment tumor biopsies were not available, the study could not determine whether clonotypes were already present within the tumor at baseline. In blood, the top tumor clonotypes increased from baseline to 2 weeks after radiation and then shrank by 4 weeks, which suggests a temporary expansion of tumor-resident clones. Higher TCR clonality was observed in irradiated tumors than in controls, with an average of approximately 50% of the repertoire accounted for by the top 100 clonotypes, compared with approximately 40% in nephrectomy-only tumors. Compared with control tumors, irradiated tumors had a greater number of dominant CDR3 motifs, and those motifs took up a bigger portion of the repertoire. Because the trial had a single-armed design, the trial could not examine how radiation dose or scheduling affected the TCR repertoire.

The time point label, as the study defines it: tumor resected at nephrectomy. The treatment or condition label on this specimen signifies: 15 Gy SBRT to primary tumor, nephrectomy 4 weeks later. Samples were obtained from a clinical trial, in which 15 Gy stereotactic body radiation therapy was delivered to primary renal cell carcinomas and nephrectomy was performed 4 weeks later. Every patient had renal cell carcinoma of clear cell pathology. The tumors were dissociated mechanically, digested with collagenase/hyaluronidase at 37 degrees C, processed in gentleMACS C tubes, and kept in liquid nitrogen. Genomic DNA for TCR sequencing was prepared using the QIAamp DNA Blood Mini Kit (Qiagen). The analyses included only samples that passed all quality control checks.

This chain is built from TRBV7-8 and TRBJ1-1; possibly the D gene is TRBD1, per 5 matching bases. Material: tumor tissue, obtained from a patient whose treatment included radiotherapy and nephrectomy. The TCR comes from a woman aged 60-70 years with renal cell carcinoma. The CDR3 here reads CASSLSRDEGFF. The nucleotide sequence reads TGTGCCAGCAGCTTAAGTCGGGACGAGGGTTTCTTT.